This TCR beta chain was sequenced in a study of T-cell memory formation after mild COVID-19. Study-level results: The SARS-CoV-2 specificity of second-wave clones reaching peak at day 37 remained unverified.

This clonotype has just a few counts. Its specificity is unknown. Trimming removed 3 bases from V and 4 bases from J; junction bases left unmatched: 9. CDR1 is MGHRA, CDR2 YSYEKL, per germline. The CDR3 runs to 16 residues. One entry per CDR3 protein, called by TCRdb with MiXCR from the 5' RACE reads. Of 350,000 to 500,000 distinct CDR3 sequences listed, 15% to 20% were seen once; the top ten hold about 22%. The sample consisted of PBMCs or a T cell subset sorted from them (not recorded which). The sequence was collected from a man aged 18 to 35 who had mild COVID-19 (a few samples of this study predate the infection). Cell type and time point are not known. V usage is TRBV4-1 and J usage is TRBJ2-7, with 10 nucleotides matching TRBD1. CDR3 sequence: CASSQGLGQGEYEQYF. Written as DNA, the CDR3 is TGCGCCAGCAGCCAGGGTCTAGGACAGGGGGAATACGAGCAGTACTTC.